A selection of T cell receptor beta chains follows, all from one sample in a study of cytomegalovirus exposure and HLA in healthy donors. Data came from immunoSEQ multiplex PCR; TCRdb stores just in-frame clones and leaves some out. Of about 110,000 clones in the sample, 70% to 90% were seen once. The specimen was PBMCs. The receptors come from a young woman in good health and CMV-seronegative. Each CDR3 is given with its conserved first and last residue. The D gene is left open where the match is weak.

TRBJ2-7,TRBD2,TRBV15,CATSSRGGAYEQYF
TRBJ2-2,-,TRBV30,CAWRTLEEGHGELFF
TRBJ1-5,TRBD1,TRBV28,CASSSLGGQGYSESQPQHF
TRBJ2-7,-,TRBV15,CATSRGLNIYEQYF
TRBJ1-2,-,TRBV7-9,CASSSGLVGRRPGGGYTF
TRBJ2-1,-,TRBV19,CASMALTDPYNEQFF
TRBJ2-7,TRBD1,TRBV25-1,CASTPGQGTYEQYF
TRBJ2-2,-,TRBV9,CASSVSGSANTGELFF
TRBJ1-4,TRBD1,TRBV28,CASSFSRGTGTEKLFF
TRBJ1-5,-,TRBV6-1,CATLSRASNQPQHF
TRBJ1-6,-,TRBV25-1,CASRETGNSPLHF
TRBJ1-1,-,TRBV29-1,CSVIRKDTFYGTEAFF
TRBJ2-7,-,TRBV18,CASSSFAGYEQYF
TRBJ1-1,TRBD1,TRBV10-3,CAIRMDRVAEAFF
TRBJ2-2,-,TRBV2,CASSDEQLNTGELFF
TRBJ2-7,TRBD2,TRBV4-1,CASSQEKAGGLYEQYF
TRBJ2-1,TRBD2,TRBV19,CASSIDGLDPYNEQFF
TRBJ1-3,-,TRBV25-1,CASSGGTGGGNTIYF
TRBJ2-4,TRBD2,TRBV29-1,CSEIAGALAKNIQYF
TRBJ2-7,TRBD1,TRBV9,CASSPSGTDSYEQYF
TRBJ1-1,-,TRBV27,CATSGREAEAFF
TRBJ2-1,-,TRBV7-8,CASDRLGTYNEQFF
TRBJ1-1,TRBD1,TRBV5-1,CASSTGQPNTEAFF
TRBJ2-7,TRBD1,TRBV9,CASSEMGQGMLAESYEQYF
TRBJ2-2,TRBD1,TRBV10-3,CAILRQGVYTGELFF
TRBJ1-1,TRBD1,TRBV28,CASSPGTGAGTEAFF
TRBJ1-2,-,TRBV4-1,CASSQDRGGRNPSNYGYTF
TRBJ1-1,-,TRBV27,CASSLATNTEAFF
TRBJ2-1,TRBD2,TRBV6-6,CASSPTGGSYNEQFF
TRBJ2-3,TRBD2,TRBV5-1,CASSLAVGGNTDTQYF
TRBJ1-1,-,TRBV6-5,CASSYEVSHMNTEAFF
TRBJ2-3,TRBD1,TRBV4-1,CASSQGGGLADTQYF
TRBJ1-6,-,TRBV10-3,CAISGDGGYSPLHF
TRBJ2-5,-,TRBV29-1,CSIEAFYQGKIETQYF
TRBJ2-1,TRBD1,TRBV5-6,CASRPIDRDDNEQFF
TRBJ2-3,-,TRBV5-1,CASSLAGRGSTDTQYF
TRBJ1-5,-,TRBV27,CASSYRLNSNQPQHF
TRBJ2-1,-,TRBV7-3,CASSPGTSHNEQFF
TRBJ2-1,-,TRBV20-1,CSASPGGEQFF
TRBJ1-5,-,TRBV19,CASSISGQGNQPQHF
TRBJ1-4,-,TRBV7-9,CASSLGGDSYEKLFF
TRBJ1-1,-,TRBV25-1,CASSYLTGTEAFF
TRBJ1-6,-,TRBV5-4,CASSTLDSPLHF
TRBJ2-1,TRBD2,TRBV19,CASSTSGGIYNEQFF
TRBJ1-4,-,TRBV7-6,CASSLVADEKLFF